A selection of T cell receptor beta chains follows, all from one sample in a study of regulatory T cells in long-lasting Graves disease. MiXCR was run by TCRdb on the multiplex PCR reads, yielding one entry per CDR3 protein. The data contain 310,000 or so distinct CDR3 sequences, 22% of them singletons. Material: peripheral blood mononuclear cells (PBMCs), obtained when the disease was refractory, from a patient treated with antithyroid drugs. The receptor source for this set is a female donor with Graves disease. The CDR3 runs from the conserved cysteine through the conserved F or W.

TRBJ1-5,TRBV5-1,CASSLDGNQPQHF
TRBJ2-1,TRBV6-2/TRBV6-3,CASSNPLVNEQFF
TRBJ1-5,TRBV6-5,CASSYGAGKVDQPQHF
TRBJ2-2,TRBV6-1,CASTKLAGWANTGELFF
TRBJ1-5,TRBV2,CASSETTAGGTQHF
TRBJ2-6,TRBV6-1,CASSPFGVAGANVLTF
TRBJ2-7,TRBV24-1,CATSDSAGRGQGEQYF
TRBJ1-5,TRBV20-1,CSARGTGYQPQHF
TRBJ2-7,TRBV7-2,CASSLSRDHYGQYF
TRBJ1-4,TRBV20-1,CSATQGGDEKLFF
TRBJ2-7,TRBV10-3,CAISGEEGVEQYF
TRBJ1-6,TRBV28,CASSLGTGGFNSPLHF
TRBJ2-7,TRBV18,CASLQGESYEQYF
TRBJ2-7,TRBV12-3/TRBV12-4,CASRATGQDYEQYF
TRBJ2-7,TRBV6-1,CASRQGQTTYEQYF
TRBJ2-5,TRBV28,CASRASGRKETQYF
TRBJ1-6,TRBV10-3,CASQGERNSPLHF
TRBJ2-5,TRBV20-1,CSARFGLALSQETQYF
TRBJ2-1,TRBV27,CASSLSPGEHYNEQFF
TRBJ2-5,TRBV5-1,CASRSGETQYF
TRBJ2-7,TRBV28,CASSYGTALYEQYF
TRBJ2-5,TRBV28,CAIQGDFDETQYF
TRBJ1-2,TRBV20-1,CSARSPGDYGYTF
TRBJ1-2,TRBV19,CASSISMDGIYYGYTF
TRBJ1-2,TRBV20-1,CSASPGQANYGYTF
TRBJ2-1,TRBV7-2,CASSLGVTSSYNEQFF
TRBJ2-1,TRBV14,CASSPIGAYNEQFF
TRBJ2-7,TRBV27,CASSPARELYEQYF
TRBJ2-1,TRBV5-1,CASSLAGTSGRYEQFF
TRBJ2-2,TRBV10-3,CAISETRFSGELFF
TRBJ1-2,TRBV3-1,CASSQDSIETGYGYTF